A single sample gave rise to the 30 T cell receptor beta chains below, sequenced in a study of blood T cells in healthy people across ages. With a J-beta primer mix and a sample-barcoded 5' primer, a second PCR ran roughly 6 to 12 cycles. TCRdb re-analysed the 5' RACE reads in MiXCR, keeping a single row per CDR3 protein. The sample records approximately 1,000,000 distinct CDR3 sequences, 45% being singletons. Input material: blood. Receptor source: a woman aged 55 to 70 in good health.

With regard to this clonotype: This may stem from a read error, because a much larger clone lies one nucleotide away. The CDR3 loop reads CVISVRELVYEQYF. The CDR3 DNA sequence: TGTGTCATCAGTGTCCGAGAACTAGTTTACGAGCAGTACTTC. The V call is TRBV10-3, the J call TRBJ2-7, with D possibly being TRBD2 (5 bases). The CDR3 consists of 14 residues. CDR1 is ENHRY, CDR2 SYGVKD, per germline.

The chain is built from TRBV6-5 and TRBJ2-1; TRBD1 matches 10 bases. Looked up from germline, CDR1 is MNHEY and CDR2 is SVGAGI. This CDR3 is 18 amino acids long. V trimming: 0 bases; J trimming: 6 bases; junction bases outside the gene matches: 11. The CDR3 reads CASSYSMLTGGRVNEQFF. CDR3 bases: TGTGCCAGCAGTTACTCGATGCTGACAGGGGGCAGAGTCAATGAGCAGTTCTTC.

The chain has TRBV6-5 and TRBJ2-6; a weak D match, TRBD1 (5 bases). Trimming shortened V by 3 bases and J by 0 bases, and 12 bases separated the two germline ends. The CDR3 length is 17 residues. Germline-derived CDR1 and CDR2 are MNHEY and SVGAGI. CDR3 protein: CASSYGQGLSGANVLTF. The DNA of the CDR3 is TGTGCCAGCAGTTATGGGCAGGGCCTCTCTGGGGCCAACGTCCTGACTTTC.

Only one count was recorded for this clonotype. The chain employs TRBV6-6 and TRBJ2-7; 10 nucleotides match TRBD2. CDR1 and CDR2 from the germline V gene are MNHNY and SVGAGI (reference sequence). This CDR3 comprises 14 residues. Trimming at V came to 4 bases and at J to 10 bases, leaving 10 bases not matched to a gene. The CDR3 DNA is TGTGCCAGCAGTTTACTCCAAATAGCGGGAGGACAGTACTTC. Residues: CASSLLQIAGGQYF.

Ten or more counts support this clonotype. The gene calls are TRBV4-1 and TRBJ2-1, with 7 bases identical to TRBD2. The CDR3 sequence is 16 residues long. The junction had 12 bases not matched to a gene; V was cut back by 4 bases and J by 6 bases. CDR1 is MGHRA and CDR2 is YSYEKL in the germline V gene. CDR3 in amino acids: CASSPGGRTHANEQFF. The DNA of the CDR3 is TGCGCCAGCAGCCCCGGGGGGAGGACCCATGCCAATGAGCAGTTCTTC.

The chain links TRBV29-1 to TRBJ1-2, with 7 bases identical to TRBD1. This CDR3 spans 15 amino acids. From germline, CDR1 is SQVTM and CDR2 ANQGSEA. The V and J ends lost 5 bases and 0 bases, in that order; junction bases with no gene match: 9. CDR3 DNA sequence: TGCAGCGTTAAACAGGGGACCGCTGCTAACTATGGCTACACCTTC. Protein: CSVKQGTAANYGYTF.

The CDR3 DNA reads as TGTGCCAGCAACGATGGGCTAGCGGGAGGGCCAAGTTACGAGCAGTACTTC. It specifies CASNDGLAGGPSYEQYF. The chain uses TRBV5-6 and TRBJ2-7; 12 positions agree with TRBD2. The germline gives CDR1 SGHDT, CDR2 YYEEEE. V was pared by 6 bases and J by 4 bases, with 14 bases of the junction left unmatched. This CDR3 is built from 17 residues.

The V call is TRBV7-6, the J call TRBJ2-7; TRBD2 is a possible D gene (5 bases). Trimming removed 5 bases from V and 2 bases from J, with 16 bases in between. The germline V gene has CDR1 SGHVS and CDR2 FNYEAQ. The CDR3 covers 15 residues. This CDR3 reads CASSGGLSYPYEQYF. The DNA of the CDR3 is TGTGCCAGCAGCGGAGGACTGAGTTACCCCTACGAGCAGTACTTC.

Of note for this clonotype: The junction differs from germline at one of its ends, possibly a read error. This sequence joins TRBV6-6 and TRBJ2-7; TRBD2 aligns across 10 bases. Germline CDR1 reads MNHNY; CDR2 reads SVGAGI (reference sequence). The CDR3 has 16 amino acids. The CDR3 here is CAGSYPKAGGLHEQYF. The CDR3 nucleotides are TGTGCCGGCAGTTACCCCAAAGCGGGAGGGCTACACGAGCAGTACTTC.

The chain uses TRBV6-5 and TRBJ2-7; D is unresolved. There are 15 residues in the CDR3. Trimming removed 3 bases at V and 6 bases at J, with 18 bases between. Germline assignment: CDR1 MNHEY and CDR2 SVGAGI. The CDR3 DNA reads as TGTGCCAGCAGTTATTCGGGTTCCCTCTTAAGCGAGCAGTACTTC. It specifies CASSYSGSLLSEQYF.

V and J are TRBV5-5 and TRBJ1-1; TRBD1 matches 7 bases. The V segment lost 4 bases and the J segment 6 bases; nucleotides outside the gene matches: 3. CDR1 is SGHKS, CDR2 YYEKEE, per germline (reference sequence). This CDR3 is 12 amino acids long. In DNA form, the CDR3 reads TGTGCCAGCAGCCAGGGGGGGGCTGAAGCTTTCTTT. Its protein product is CASSQGGAEAFF.

This clonotype was observed a handful of times. The chain is built from TRBV7-9 and TRBJ2-5; D remains ambiguous. Germline lookup yields CDR1 SEHNR and CDR2 FQNEAQ (reference sequence). This CDR3 comprises 14 residues. V was trimmed by 1 base and J by 4 bases, leaving 10 bases between them. The DNA for the CDR3 is TGTGCCAGCAGCTTAGTGTCAGGACCAGAGACCCAGTACTTC. It is translated as CASSLVSGPETQYF.

The chain uses TRBV6-6 and TRBJ2-7; D perhaps matches TRBD1 (5 bases). The V end was cut by 0 bases, the J end by 0 bases, with 9 bases between. There are 15 residues in the CDR3. Germline V gives CDR1 MNHNY, CDR2 SVGAGI (reference sequence). The CDR3 DNA sequence: TGTGCCAGCAGTTACTCCTCGCAGGGCTCCTACGAGCAGTACTTC. Translating gives CASSYSSQGSYEQYF.

This chain links TRBV20-1 with TRBJ2-5, with 14 positions matching TRBD2. CDR3 length equals 16 residues. Germline V gene data show CDR1 as DFQATT and CDR2 as SNEGSKA (reference sequence). J lost 2 bases, V lost 4 bases, and 6 bases had no gene match. In DNA form, the CDR3 reads TGCAGTGCTACTGGGACTAGCGGGAGAGTTCAAGAGACCCAGTACTTC. This encodes CSATGTSGRVQETQYF.

The chain is built from TRBV20-1 and TRBJ2-7; D is unresolved. With 6 bases removed from V and 2 bases from J, the gap between germline ends came to 14 bases. Germline V CDR1 and CDR2: DFQATT, SNEGSKA (reference sequence). This CDR3 comprises 13 residues. The CDR3 sequence is CSASPSDAYEQYF. CDR3 sequence (DNA): TGCAGTGCCAGCCCGTCAGACGCCTACGAGCAGTACTTC.

This clonotype was counted between two and nine times. J is TRBJ2-2 and V is TRBV6-5, with 10 bases fitting TRBD1. CDR1 and CDR2 (germline): MNHEY, SVGAGI. The ends lost 5 bases at V and 5 bases at J; junction bases unmatched: 8. The CDR3 has 16 residues. The CDR3 sequence is CASSPPDRGGTGELFF. The CDR3 DNA is TGTGCCAGCAGTCCACCGGACAGGGGGGGGACCGGGGAGCTGTTTTTT.

The genes are TRBV7-9 and TRBJ1-2; 7 nucleotides agree with TRBD1. The J segment lost 4 bases and the V segment lost 2 bases, leaving 7 bases of the junction unmatched. Germline loops: CDR1 SEHNR, CDR2 FQNEAQ (reference sequence). This CDR3 spans 15 amino acids. CDR3 region: CASSLTGTVGYGYTF. CDR3 nucleotides: TGTGCCAGCAGCTTAACCGGGACAGTAGGCTATGGCTACACCTTC.

This chain uses TRBV10-3 with TRBJ2-3, with TRBD2 matching over 11 bases. The germline V gene has CDR1 ENHRY and CDR2 SYGVKD. CDR3 size: 15 residues. V gave up 10 bases and J gave up 3 bases; unmatched junction bases: 9. The CDR3 here is CATGLAEGRTDTQYF. The CDR3 nucleotides are TGTGCCACGGGACTAGCGGAGGGGAGGACAGATACGCAGTATTTT.

J is TRBJ2-3 and V is TRBV5-1; perhaps TRBD1 as D (6 bases). The CDR3 has 15 residues. V lost 4 bases and J lost 0, with 12 bases in between. CDR1 and CDR2 from the germline V gene are SGHRS and YFSETQ. The CDR3 coding sequence is TGCGCCAGCAGCGCCGGGACACCGAGCACAGATACGCAGTATTTT. Its translation is CASSAGTPSTDTQYF. The complete variable domain, with remaining parts taken from reference TRBV5-1 and TRBJ2-3, reads KAGVTQTPRYLIKTRGQQVTLSCSPISGHRSVSWYQQTPGQGLQFLFEYFSETQRNKGNFPGRFSGRQFSNSRSEMNVSTLELGDSALYLCASSAGTPSTDTQYFGPGTRLTVL.

This clonotype has more than one count but fewer than ten. The rearrangement joins TRBV5-1 to TRBJ2-7, with TRBD2 identical over 13 bases. V lost 4 bases, J lost 7 bases, and 8 bases stayed unmatched. The CDR3 contains 15 residues. Germline V CDR1 and CDR2: SGHRS, YFSETQ. As DNA, the CDR3 is TGCGCCAGCAGCGTAGGACTAGCGGGAGTGGGGGAGCAGTACTTC. Translation: CASSVGLAGVGEQYF. The full variable domain, its missing parts supplied by reference TRBV5-1 and TRBJ2-7, is KAGVTQTPRYLIKTRGQQVTLSCSPISGHRSVSWYQQTPGQGLQFLFEYFSETQRNKGNFPGRFSGRQFSNSRSEMNVSTLELGDSALYLCASSVGLAGVGEQYFGPGTRLTVT.

The V and J genes are TRBV6-6 and TRBJ2-4; TRBD1 matches 10 bases. V dropped 7 bases and J dropped 11; count of bases not matched to a gene: 11. Germline V lookup: CDR1 MNHNY, CDR2 SVGAGI (reference sequence). This CDR3 is 14 amino acids long. The CDR3 DNA reads TGTGCCAGCAACAACCGGGACAGGGGCTCGGTTCAGTACTTC. The encoded protein is CASNNRDRGSVQYF.

This clonotype was picked up a small number of times. Possible read error: a much larger clone is one base away. The chain has TRBV2 and TRBJ2-3; D unresolved. The CDR3 consists of 15 residues. The V end was cut by 7 bases, the J end by 0 bases, with 14 bases between. Germline V gives CDR1 SNHLY, CDR2 FYNNEI. The CDR3 is CASKWADVSTDTQYF. In nucleotides, the CDR3 is TGTGCCAGCAAGTGGGCGGACGTGAGCACAGATACGCAGTATTTT.

This clonotype occurred a few times. The chain employs TRBV10-3 and TRBJ2-3, with 7 bases lining up with TRBD1. The CDR3 covers 14 residues. The V gene end was trimmed by 6 bases and the J gene end by 6 bases; junction bases not matched to a gene: 9. The germline gives CDR1 ENHRY, CDR2 SYGVKD. The CDR3 nucleotides read TGTGCCATCAGCCGGGACAGCTTCTCGGATACGCAGTATTTT. Translated, it gives CAISRDSFSDTQYF.

V gene TRBV6-2 or TRBV6-3 combines with J gene TRBJ2-5, with 9 bases aligning to TRBD2. TRBJ2-7 matches the DNA end more closely, so the J call is doubtful. This CDR3 region has 14 residues. Germline V CDR1 and CDR2: MNHEY, SVGEGT. The CDR3 DNA is TGTGCCAGCAGTTATCAACTAGCGGGTTACGAGCAGTACTTC. This gives the protein CASSYQLAGYEQYF.

J is TRBJ1-1 and V is TRBV5-1, with D perhaps TRBD1 (6 bases). The germline V gene has CDR1 SGHRS and CDR2 YFSETQ. The V end lost 5 bases, the J end lost 0 bases, and 8 bases lay between the germline ends. This CDR3 has 13 residues. CDR3 amino acids: CASRGGLNTEAFF. The CDR3 nucleotides read TGCGCCAGCAGGGGGGGGCTGAACACTGAAGCTTTCTTT.

This clonotype was detected ten times or more. The genes are TRBV9 and TRBJ1-6; no firm D call. The CDR3 has 15 residues. CDR1 SGDLS and CDR2 YYNGEE come from the germline V gene. Trimming removed 0 bases from V and 5 bases from J, with 9 bases in between. CDR3: CASSVATEDNSPLHF. In DNA, the CDR3 is TGTGCCAGCAGCGTAGCTACGGAAGATAATTCACCCCTCCACTTT.

Only a few counts were recorded for this clonotype. The chain has TRBV7-9 and TRBJ2-7; 7 bases agree with TRBD1. Germline V gene lookup returns CDR1 SEHNR and CDR2 FQNEAQ (reference sequence). The CDR3 length is 15 residues. With V trimmed by 4 bases and J by 4 bases, 10 bases remained unmatched. CDR3 in amino acids: CASSSSTGTAYEQYF. Here the CDR3 DNA reads TGTGCCAGCAGCTCCAGCACCGGGACAGCGTACGAGCAGTACTTC.

The chain combines TRBV6-1 with TRBJ2-5, with D perhaps TRBD2 (5 bases). Near its end, the DNA agrees better with TRBJ2-7, so the J call may be wrong. The germline CDR1 and CDR2 sequences are MNHNS and SASEGT. There are 18 residues in the CDR3. The CDR3 region has the DNA TGTGCCAGCATGCCCGAGGATGGGCGGGCCCTTTTCGGCTACGAGCAGTACTTC. Encoded protein: CASMPEDGRALFGYEQYF.

J is TRBJ2-1 and V is TRBV11-1, with TRBD2 identical over 10 bases. Unmatched junction bases numbered 12, after V lost 4 bases and J lost 6 bases. This CDR3 is built from 17 residues. In germline, CDR1 is SGHAT, CDR2 FQDESV (reference sequence). CDR3 sequence: CASSSVSGRAGGNEQFF. The CDR3 DNA reads TGTGCCAGCAGCTCAGTGAGCGGGAGGGCTGGAGGCAATGAGCAGTTCTTC.

The rearrangement uses TRBV18 and TRBJ2-5, with 15 bases lining up with TRBD2. The J call may be faulty, since TRBJ2-7 better matches the DNA end. The CDR3 is 16 amino acids. Germline V lookup: CDR1 KGHSH, CDR2 LQKENI. The CDR3 loop reads CASSPGLAGGPGEQYF. The CDR3 nucleotides read TGTGCCAGCTCCCCTGGACTAGCGGGAGGGCCGGGCGAGCAGTACTTC.